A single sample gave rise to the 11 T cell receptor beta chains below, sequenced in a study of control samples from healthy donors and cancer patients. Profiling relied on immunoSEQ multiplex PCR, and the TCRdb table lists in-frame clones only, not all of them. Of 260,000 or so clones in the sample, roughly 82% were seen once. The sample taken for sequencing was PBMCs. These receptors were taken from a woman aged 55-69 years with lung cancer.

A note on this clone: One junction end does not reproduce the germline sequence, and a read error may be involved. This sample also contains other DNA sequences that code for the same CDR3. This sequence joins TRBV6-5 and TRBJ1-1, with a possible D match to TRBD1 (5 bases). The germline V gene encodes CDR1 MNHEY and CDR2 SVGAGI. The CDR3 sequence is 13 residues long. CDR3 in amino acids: CASTKGFLTEAFF. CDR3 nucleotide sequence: TGTGCCAGCACCAAGGGGTTCCTGACTGAAGCCTTCTTT.

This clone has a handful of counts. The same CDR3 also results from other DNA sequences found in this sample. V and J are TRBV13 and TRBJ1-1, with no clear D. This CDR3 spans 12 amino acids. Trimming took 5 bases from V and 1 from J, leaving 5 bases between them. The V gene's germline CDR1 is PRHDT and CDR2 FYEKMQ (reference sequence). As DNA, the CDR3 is TGTGCCAGCAGCCTCGGGAACACTGAAGCTTTCTTT. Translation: CASSLGNTEAFF.

The CDR3 loop reads CASSLYSLETQYF. DNA of the CDR3: TGCGCCAGCAGCTTATACAGCCTAGAGACCCAGTACTTC. The V gene is TRBV5-1, the J gene TRBJ2-5; unclear D gene. The CDR3 runs to 13 residues. V was pared by 2 bases and J by 4 bases, with 9 bases between. Germline V gene sequence: CDR1 SGHRS, CDR2 YFSETQ.

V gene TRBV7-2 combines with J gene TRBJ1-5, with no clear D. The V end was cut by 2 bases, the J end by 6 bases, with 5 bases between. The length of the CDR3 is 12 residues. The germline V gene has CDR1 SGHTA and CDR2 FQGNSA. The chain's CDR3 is CASSLMSQPQHF. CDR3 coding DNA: TGTGCCAGCAGCTTAATGAGTCAGCCCCAGCATTTT.

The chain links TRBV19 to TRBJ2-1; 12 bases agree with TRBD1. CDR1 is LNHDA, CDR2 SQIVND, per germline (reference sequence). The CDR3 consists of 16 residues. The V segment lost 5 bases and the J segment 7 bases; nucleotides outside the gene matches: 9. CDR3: CASSSLGTGGMNEQFF. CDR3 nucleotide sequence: TGTGCCAGTAGTTCCCTGGGGACAGGGGGCATGAATGAGCAGTTCTTC.

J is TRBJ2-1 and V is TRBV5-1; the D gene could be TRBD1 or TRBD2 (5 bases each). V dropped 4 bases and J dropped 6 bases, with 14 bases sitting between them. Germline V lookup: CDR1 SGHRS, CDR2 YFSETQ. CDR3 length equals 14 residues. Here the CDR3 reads CASSELVGPNEQFF. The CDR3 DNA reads TGCGCCAGCAGCGAACTAGTGGGGCCCAATGAGCAGTTCTTC.

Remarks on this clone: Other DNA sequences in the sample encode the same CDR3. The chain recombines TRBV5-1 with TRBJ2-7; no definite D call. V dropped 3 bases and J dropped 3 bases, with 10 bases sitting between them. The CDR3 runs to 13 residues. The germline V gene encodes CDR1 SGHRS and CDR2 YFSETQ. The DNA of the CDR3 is TGCGCCAGCAGCTCCCCACCCAGCTACGAGCAGTACTTC. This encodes CASSSPPSYEQYF.

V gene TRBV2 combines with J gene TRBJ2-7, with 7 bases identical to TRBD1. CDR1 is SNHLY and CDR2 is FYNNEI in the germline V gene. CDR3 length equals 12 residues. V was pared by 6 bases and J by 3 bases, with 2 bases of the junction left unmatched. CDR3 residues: CASSWTGYEQYF. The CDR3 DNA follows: TGTGCCAGCAGCTGGACAGGCTACGAGCAGTACTTC.

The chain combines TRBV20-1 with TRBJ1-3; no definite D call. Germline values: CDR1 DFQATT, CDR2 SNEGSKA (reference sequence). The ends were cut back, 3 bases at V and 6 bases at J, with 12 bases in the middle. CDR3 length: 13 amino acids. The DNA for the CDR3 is TGCAGTGCTAGTTTTGCAGGCGCAAACACCATATATTTT. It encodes CSASFAGANTIYF.

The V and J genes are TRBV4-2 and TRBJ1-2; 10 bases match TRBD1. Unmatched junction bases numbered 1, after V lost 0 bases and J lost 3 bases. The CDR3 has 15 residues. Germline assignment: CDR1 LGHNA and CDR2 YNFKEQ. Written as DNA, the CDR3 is TGTGCCAGCAGCCAAGAGGGGACAGGGGACTATGGCTACACCTTC. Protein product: CASSQEGTGDYGYTF.

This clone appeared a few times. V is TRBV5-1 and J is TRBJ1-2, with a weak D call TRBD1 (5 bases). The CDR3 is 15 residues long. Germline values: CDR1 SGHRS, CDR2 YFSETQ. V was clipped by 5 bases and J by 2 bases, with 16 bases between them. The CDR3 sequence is CASRHDRTPNYGYTF. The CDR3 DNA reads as TGCGCCAGCAGACACGACAGAACCCCCAACTATGGCTACACCTTC.